This T cell receptor (beta chain) was captured by sequencing in a study of human T cells and chemical hapten exposure. Study results and caveats: TCRs exceeding a frequency of 1 in 1000 stayed unchanged under DPC sensitization.

From the RACE reads, TCRdb called clonotypes with MiXCR, one entry per CDR3 protein. This sample has around 120,000 distinct CDR3 sequences, with roughly 13% found just once. Time point of the sample: pre-sensitization, week 0. Treatment meaning: therapeutic diphenylcyclopropenone sensitization with weekly scalp DPC. This CDR3 has 14 residues. V was trimmed by 6 bases and J by 5 bases, leaving 13 bases between them. Germline CDR1 and CDR2: SNHLY and FYNNEI. This clonotype was found many times. The antigen remains undetermined. The source is a woman under 30 with alopecia areata. Some clones in this sample may be carry-over from other donors' samples. The gene calls are TRBV2 and TRBJ2-2; possibly TRBD1 for D (5 bases). The sample here was whole blood, taken in connection with sensitization to the hapten diphenylcyclopropenone (DPC). The CDR3 bases are TGTGCCAGCAGCCTGCTCCAGGGAACCGGGGAGCTGTTTTTT. Translation: CASSLLQGTGELFF.